This T cell receptor beta chain was sequenced in a study of technical replicates of blood from four donors. This table comes from immunoSEQ multiplex PCR, and its TCRdb copy is limited to in-frame clones, with some not included. This table holds tens of thousands of clones, 94% found once. The CDR3 consists of 14 residues. The V and J ends lost 5 bases and 4 bases, in that order; junction bases with no gene match: 2. CDR1 MNHEY and CDR2 SVGAGI come from the germline V gene. Sequenced sample: T cells isolated from PBMCs. The chain carries TRBV6-5 and TRBJ2-2, with 9 bases that match TRBD2. The source of this sequence is a human donor in good health. The CDR3 is CASSLSGSTGELFF. The CDR3 region has the DNA TGTGCCAGCAGTCTTAGCGGGAGCACCGGGGAGCTGTTTTTT.